The text below deals with one TCR beta chain. The CDR3 covers 16 residues. Germline V lookup: CDR1 SGHVS, CDR2 FQNEAQ. Trimming stripped 2 bases from V and 4 bases from J, with 18 bases between. This sample was taken from a study of blood T cell repertoires in COVID-19. The repertoire was sequenced with immunoSEQ multiplex PCR; TCRdb's copy has only in-frame clones and lacks some. The table records 350,000 to 450,000 clones, 83% of them present only once. The chain carries TRBV7-8 and TRBJ2-7, with a possible D match to TRBD1 (6 bases). The TCR originated in a woman in her forties or fifties who had recovered from COVID-19. The sample comprised PBMCs or T cells enriched from blood (not recorded which). CDR3 nucleotide sequence: TGTGCCAGCAGCTTAAGGGCCCCAGGGGAAGTGTACGAGCAGTACTTC. Amino acid sequence: CASSLRAPGEVYEQYF.